This T cell receptor beta chain was recorded in a study of CD8+ T cells in alopecia areata. The V and J ends lost 7 bases and 6 bases respectively, with 8 bases between them. Germline CDR1 reads SQVTM; CDR2 reads ANQGSEA. This CDR3 region has 10 residues. The sample's treatment: oral pan-JAK inhibitor, 5-10 mg twice daily. This clone was counted between two and nine times. Once RNA had been extracted, it was reverse transcribed into cDNA to act as the sequencing template. Profiled with immunoSEQ multiplex PCR; TCRdb holds only in-frame clones, not every one. The sample shows roughly 180,000 clones, around 56% of them seen only once.

This TCR was sampled from a human donor with alopecia areata. Sequenced here: CD4+ T cells sorted from blood, sampled at week 4, from a patient treated with tofacitinib. The chain joins TRBV29-1 to TRBJ2-3, with no clear D. As DNA, the CDR3 is TGCAGCGGGGCTTCGGATACGCAGTATTTT. Its translation: CSGASDTQYF.